The entry that follows covers one T cell receptor beta chain sequence. The target antigen is unknown. This specimen belongs to a study of identical twins. TCRdb reprocessed the 5' RACE reads via MiXCR and lists one record per CDR3 protein. The table records fewer than 800,000 distinct CDR3 sequences, about 7% of them present only once. Among all donors, each was a healthy Caucasian. Study results and limitations: While abundant cord blood beta clonotypes carried fewer insertions, memory repertoires showed no such pattern. Twins' surplus sharing was weaker for beta out-of-frame sequences.

CDR3 size: 13 residues. V was cut by 7 bases and J by 1 base, with 10 bases left in between. These data were also filed under a second study, of yellow fever vaccine responses in identical twins.

The chain carries TRBV12-3 or TRBV12-4 and TRBJ1-1; D not certain. The source material was PBMCs. The origin of this receptor is a woman aged 18-29 years in good health. Written as DNA, the CDR3 is TGTGCCAGCATTCGTGTGGCGAACACTGAAGCTTTCTTT. Protein sequence: CASIRVANTEAFF.